This T cell receptor (beta chain) was sequenced in a study of blood T cell repertoires in COVID-19. At the level of the study: The analysed material was cDNA or gDNA that came from T cells, B-cell-depleted T cells, or PBMCs.

Methods used by the authors: Reference gene primers were amplified, and this amplification served to estimate nucleated cell counts. Repertoires were generated with immunoSEQ multiplex PCR, while TCRdb's copy carries only in-frame clones and drops some. D and trimming were read from the DNA, whereas the V and J calls and clone size are those reported in that table. The repertoire holds about 150,000 clones, with 85% to 90% as singletons. This clonotype was obtained from a woman in her thirties or forties with acute or convalescent COVID-19. What was sequenced was peripheral blood.

Written as DNA, the CDR3 is TGTGCCAGCAGTCCTGTGGACAGGGGGAATGAAAAACTGTTTTTT. Protein product: CASSPVDRGNEKLFF. The chain links TRBV28 to TRBJ1-4, with TRBD1 identical over 10 bases. The CDR3 consists of 15 residues. V shed 5 bases and J 5 bases; nucleotides not matched to a gene: 5. From germline, CDR1 is MDHEN and CDR2 SYDVKM.